These 11 T cell receptor beta chains originate from one sample sequenced in a study of early T cells in non-severe SARS-CoV-2 infection. One entry per CDR3 protein, called by TCRdb with MiXCR from the 5' RACE reads. The sample lists about 69,000 distinct CDR3 sequences, approximately 12% occurring once. The sequenced material came from whole blood. The receptors derive from an adult who was a healthcare worker with PCR-confirmed SARS-CoV-2 infection or an uninfected control (not recorded which).

This clonotype showed up many times. The gene calls are TRBV3-1 and TRBJ2-2; 10 positions agree with TRBD2. The germline gives CDR1 LGHDT, CDR2 YNNKEL (reference sequence). The CDR3 is 17 amino acids. V lost 0 bases, J lost 6 bases, and 7 bases stayed unmatched. The CDR3 region has the DNA TGTGCCAGCAGCCAAGATAGGTCTAGCGGGGGAGCCGGGGAGCTGTTTTTT. Its translation: CASSQDRSSGGAGELFF.

This clonotype occurred a few times. The genes are TRBV6-2 or TRBV6-3 and TRBJ1-1; D may be TRBD1 (5 bases). The CDR3 length is 16 residues. V shed 2 bases and J shed 1 base, with 14 bases lying between them. CDR1 and CDR2 from the germline V gene are MNHEY and SVGEGT. In nucleotides, the CDR3 is TGTGCCAGCAGTTACGAGATTGGGGGTTCGAACACTGAAGCTTTCTTT. Its protein is CASSYEIGGSNTEAFF.

Many counts were recorded for this clonotype. This chain links TRBV9 with TRBJ2-7, with D perhaps TRBD1 (6 bases). Trimming pared 0 bases from V and 0 bases from J, leaving 10 bases between. The CDR3 loop spans 15 amino acids. Germline-derived CDR1 and CDR2 are SGDLS and YYNGEE. The CDR3 region has the DNA TGTGCCAGCAGCGTAGCGACAGGCAGCTCCTACGAGCAGTACTTC. Amino acid sequence: CASSVATGSSYEQYF. Using reference TRBV9 and TRBJ2-7 for the parts outside the CDR3, the full variable domain is DSGVTQTPKHLITATGQRVTLRCSPRSGDLSVYWYQQSLDQGLQFLIQYYNGEERAKGNILERFSAQQFPDLHSELNLSSLELGDSALYFCASSVATGSSYEQYFGPGTRLTVT.

In this sample, this clonotype turned up many times. The rearrangement uses TRBV29-1 and TRBJ2-2; D not resolved. The CDR3 spans 10 residues. Per the germline V gene, CDR1 is SQVTM and CDR2 is ANQGSEA. V lost 2 bases, J lost 6 bases, and 1 base lay in between. CDR3 bases: TGCAGCGTTGAATCCGGGGAGCTGTTTTTT. It encodes CSVESGELFF.

A few counts support this clonotype. The chain couples TRBV23-1 to TRBJ2-3; 9 bases agree with TRBD1. TRBV23-1 qualifies as an ORF whose function is uncertain. With 1 base clipped from V and 1 base from J, the junction kept 12 bases outside the gene matches. The CDR3 length is 19 residues. The CDR3 sequence: CASSQYRDRDTYGTDTQYF. The DNA for the CDR3 is TGCGCCAGCAGTCAATACCGGGACAGGGATACATACGGCACAGATACGCAGTATTTT.

This clonotype was counted a few times. J is TRBJ1-5 and V is TRBV4-1; D gene ambiguous. CDR3 size: 14 residues. Germline CDR1 is MGHRA and CDR2 is YSYEKL. V was trimmed by 3 bases and J by 4 bases, leaving 10 bases between them. In DNA form, the CDR3 reads TGCGCCAGCAGCCAGCGTCTGCTAAATCAGCCCCAGCATTTT. Residues: CASSQRLLNQPQHF.

This clonotype was counted ten times or more. This CDR3 is CASSKDDEQYF. CDR3 DNA sequence: TGTGCCAGCAGCAAAGACGACGAGCAGTACTTC. The V gene is TRBV21-1, the J gene TRBJ2-7. TRBV21-1 is a known pseudogene. The CDR3 is 11 residues long.

This clonotype turned up a few times. This chain uses TRBV9 with TRBJ2-1, with 7 bases identical to TRBD2. The ends lost 4 bases at V and 2 bases at J; junction bases unmatched: 3. This CDR3 has 14 residues. Germline lookup yields CDR1 SGDLS and CDR2 YYNGEE. The CDR3 region is CASSIRGAYNEQFF. The DNA of the CDR3 is TGTGCCAGCAGCATACGGGGGGCCTACAATGAGCAGTTCTTC.

This clonotype was recorded at least ten times. The chain employs TRBV12-3 or TRBV12-4 and TRBJ1-1; possibly TRBD1 for D (6 bases). Between the trimmed V and J ends, which lost 5 bases and 11 bases, there was a span of 15 bases. This CDR3 is 12 amino acids long. The CDR3 bases are TGTGCCAGCAGTGTACAGGGCGGGTACGCTTTCTTT. It is translated as CASSVQGGYAFF.

This clonotype was recorded at least ten times. The CDR3 sequence is CASSSRQYTEAFF. CDR3 DNA sequence: TGCGCCAGCAGCTCGAGACAGTACACTGAAGCTTTCTTT. This rearrangement joins TRBV5-1 to TRBJ1-1; tentatively, D is TRBD1 (5 bases). Trimming removed 3 bases at V and 3 bases at J, with 9 bases between. In germline, CDR1 is SGHRS, CDR2 YFSETQ. This CDR3 is built from 13 residues. Filled out from reference TRBV5-1 and TRBJ1-1, the complete variable domain reads KAGVTQTPRYLIKTRGQQVTLSCSPISGHRSVSWYQQTPGQGLQFLFEYFSETQRNKGNFPGRFSGRQFSNSRSEMNVSTLELGDSALYLCASSSRQYTEAFFGQGTRLTVV.

This clonotype was observed a handful of times. The genes are TRBV10-3 and TRBJ1-6, with D uncertain. The CDR3 totals 14 residues. V lost 0 bases, J lost 7 bases, and 7 bases lay in between. In germline, CDR1 is ENHRY, CDR2 SYGVKD. CDR3 DNA: TGTGCCATCAGTGAGTCTTACAGAAATTCACCCCTCCACTTT. As protein: CAISESYRNSPLHF.